The clone carrying this T cell receptor (beta chain) turned up a few times. Antigen specificity is unknown. Unmatched junction bases numbered 5, after V lost 6 bases and J lost 4 bases. Germline CDR1 is GTSNPN and CDR2 is SVGIG (reference sequence). The length of the CDR3 is 13 residues. Enrollment shut out patients with autoimmune disease history or systemic immunosuppression. The data belong to a study of OX40 agonist ivuxolimab in advanced cancers. The overall study: Three partial responders included one hepatocellular carcinoma patient and two cutaneous melanoma patients. Study results and limitations: Low normalized T-cell clonal expansion was also seen in some nonresponders.

Profiling relied on immunoSEQ multiplex PCR, and the TCRdb table lists in-frame clones only, not all of them. The sample lists about 41,000 clones; approximately 90% were seen once. The TCR sequence derives from an adult with an advanced solid tumor such as melanoma, head and neck, liver or kidney cancer. The rearrangement links TRBV30 to TRBJ1-1, with 10 positions matching TRBD1. The sample here was CD4+ or CD8+ T cells sorted from blood, taken in a trial of the OX40 agonist ivuxolimab. The CDR3 region has the DNA TGTGCCTGCCGGACAGGGGGGATCACTGAAGCTTTCTTT. Its protein is CACRTGGITEAFF.